This TCR beta chain came from a study of tumor-infiltrating lymphocytes in primary liver carcinoma. Study-wide background: Treatment of the patients' primary liver carcinoma consisted of surgical resection.

A primer in the constant region served to generate TCR beta cDNA from around 500 ng of total RNA. Libraries for TCR beta were built through three nested multiplex PCR rounds, which together made up a slightly modified ARM-PCR procedure. Amplification in the first two PCR rounds was performed using TRBV1-TRBV30 forward primers and a C-beta reverse primer for 10 cycles each. MiXCR, applied by TCRdb to the multiplex PCR reads, yields one record per CDR3 protein. The repertoire holds about 320,000 distinct CDR3 sequences, with roughly 60% as singletons. Germline DNA was also extracted, with blood RNA taken from unsorted whole blood. Germline CDR1 SGHRS, CDR2 YFSETQ. The V end lost 4 bases, the J end lost 2 bases, and 12 bases lay between the germline ends. The CDR3 extends over 14 amino acids. About this clonotype itself: The antigen is not known.

The study, taken as a whole, reports: Significantly greater top-250-clone fractions characterized tumors relative to blood (p = 0.039). Tumor region pairs outstripped tumor-adjacent and tumor-blood pairs in overlap.

The chain carries TRBV5-1 and TRBJ2-5; a weak D match, TRBD1 (6 bases). The TCR comes from a man aged 40-49 years with primary liver carcinoma and hepatitis B virus infection. The sequenced material came from peripheral blood. CDR3 residues: CASSRGHQQETQYF. The CDR3 coding sequence is TGCGCCAGCAGCCGGGGACATCAACAAGAGACCCAGTACTTC.